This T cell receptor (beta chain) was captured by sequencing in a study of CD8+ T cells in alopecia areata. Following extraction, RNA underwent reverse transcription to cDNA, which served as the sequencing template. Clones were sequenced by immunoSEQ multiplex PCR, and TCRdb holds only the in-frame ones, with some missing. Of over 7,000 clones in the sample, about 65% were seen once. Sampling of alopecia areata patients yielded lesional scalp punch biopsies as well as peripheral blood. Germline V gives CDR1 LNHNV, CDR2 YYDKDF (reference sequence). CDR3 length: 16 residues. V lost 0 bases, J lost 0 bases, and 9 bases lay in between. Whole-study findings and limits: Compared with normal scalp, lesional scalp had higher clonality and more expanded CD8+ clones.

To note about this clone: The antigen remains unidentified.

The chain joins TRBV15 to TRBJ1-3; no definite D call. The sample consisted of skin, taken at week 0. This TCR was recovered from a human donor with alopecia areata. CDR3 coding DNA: TGTGCCACCAGCAGAGACGACATCTCCTCTGGAAACACCATATATTTT. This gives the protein CATSRDDISSGNTIYF.